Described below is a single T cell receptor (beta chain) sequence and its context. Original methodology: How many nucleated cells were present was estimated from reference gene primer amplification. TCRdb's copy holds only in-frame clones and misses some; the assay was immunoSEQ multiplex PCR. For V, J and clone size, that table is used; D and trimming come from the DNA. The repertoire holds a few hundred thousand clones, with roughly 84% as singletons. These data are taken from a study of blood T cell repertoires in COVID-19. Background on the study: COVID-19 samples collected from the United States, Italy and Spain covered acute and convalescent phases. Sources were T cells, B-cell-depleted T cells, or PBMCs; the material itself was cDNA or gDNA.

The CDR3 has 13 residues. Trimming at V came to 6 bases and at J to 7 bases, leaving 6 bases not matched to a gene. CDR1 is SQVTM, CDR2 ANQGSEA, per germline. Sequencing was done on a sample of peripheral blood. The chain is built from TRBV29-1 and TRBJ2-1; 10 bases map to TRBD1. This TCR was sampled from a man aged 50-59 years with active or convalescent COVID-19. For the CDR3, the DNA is TGCAGCGTCGGGGACAGGGGTTTGAATGAGCAGTTCTTC. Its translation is CSVGDRGLNEQFF.